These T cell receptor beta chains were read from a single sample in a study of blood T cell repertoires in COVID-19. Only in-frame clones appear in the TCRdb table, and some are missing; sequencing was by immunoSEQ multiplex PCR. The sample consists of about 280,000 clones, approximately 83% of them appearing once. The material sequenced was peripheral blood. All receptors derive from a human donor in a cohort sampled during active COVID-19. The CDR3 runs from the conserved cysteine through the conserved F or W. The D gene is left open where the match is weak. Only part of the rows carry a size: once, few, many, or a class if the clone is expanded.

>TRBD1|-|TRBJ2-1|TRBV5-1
CASSALQGTYNEQFF
TGCGCCAGCAGCGCCCTACAGGGGACCTACAATGAGCAGTTCTTC
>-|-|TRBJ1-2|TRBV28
CASSSTVRGGYGYTF
TGTGCCAGCAGTTCCACGGTCAGGGGAGGGTATGGCTACACCTTC
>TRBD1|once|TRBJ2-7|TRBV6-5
CASSPGTGPIEQYF
TGTGCCAGCAGCCCCGGGACAGGGCCAATCGAGCAGTACTTC
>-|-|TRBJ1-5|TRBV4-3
CASSQEAGEPQHF
TGCGCCAGCAGCCAAGAGGCCGGGGAGCCCCAGCATTTT
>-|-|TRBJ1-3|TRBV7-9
CASSLAGGSGNTIYF
TGTGCCAGCAGCCTAGCGGGGGGTTCTGGAAACACCATATATTTT
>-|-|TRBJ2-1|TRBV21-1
CASSKVRIGAGEGIEQFF
TGTGCCAGCAGCAAAGTGAGGATCGGAGCGGGAGAGGGAATCGAGCAGTTCTTC
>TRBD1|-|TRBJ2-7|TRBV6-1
CASSDRDRGRGEQYF
TGTGCCAGCAGTGACCGGGACAGGGGGCGCGGGGAGCAGTACTTC
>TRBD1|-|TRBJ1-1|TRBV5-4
CASSLGQGRDTEAFF
TGTGCCAGCAGCCTAGGACAGGGGAGGGACACTGAAGCTTTCTTT
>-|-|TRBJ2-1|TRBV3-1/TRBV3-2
CASSQVTSEQFF
TGTGCCAGCAGCCAAGTCACCAGTGAGCAGTTCTTC
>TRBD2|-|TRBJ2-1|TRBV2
CASKGGPGLAGGGEQFF
TGTGCCAGCAAGGGGGGACCGGGACTAGCGGGAGGGGGTGAGCAGTTCTTC
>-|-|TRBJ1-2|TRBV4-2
CASSLPTAIYGYTF
TGTGCCAGCAGCCTCCCGACAGCCATCTATGGCTACACCTTC
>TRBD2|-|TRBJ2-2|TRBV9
CASSVALAGVSGELFF
TGTGCCAGCAGCGTAGCTCTAGCGGGAGTATCCGGGGAGCTGTTTTTT
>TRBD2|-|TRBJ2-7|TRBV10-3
CAISISGSGNEQYF
TGTGCCATCAGTATCAGCGGGAGTGGGAACGAGCAGTACTTC
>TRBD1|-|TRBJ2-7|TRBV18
CASSRPPTGPLSYEQYF
TGTGCCAGCTCAAGACCGCCGACAGGGCCGCTCTCCTACGAGCAGTACTTC
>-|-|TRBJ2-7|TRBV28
CASRADGLTYEQYF
TGTGCCAGCAGGGCCGATGGCCTCACCTACGAGCAGTACTTC
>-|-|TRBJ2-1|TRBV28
CASGWERNEQFF
TGTGCCAGCGGGTGGGAGCGGAATGAGCAGTTCTTC
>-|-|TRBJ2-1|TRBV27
CASSRYGEAYNEQFF
TGTGCCAGCTCCCGGTACGGGGAGGCGTACAATGAGCAGTTCTTC
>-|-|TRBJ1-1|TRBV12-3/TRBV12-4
CASSLERGTEAFF
TGTGCCAGCAGTTTAGAAAGGGGAACTGAAGCTTTCTTT
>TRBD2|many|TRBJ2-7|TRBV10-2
CASSESPGLAGEGNGDEQYF
TGCGCCAGCAGTGAGTCTCCGGGACTAGCGGGAGAGGGCAACGGAGACGAGCAGTACTTC
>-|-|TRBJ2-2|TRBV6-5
CASSYEQANTGELFF
TGTGCCAGCAGTTACGAACAAGCGAACACCGGGGAGCTGTTTTTT
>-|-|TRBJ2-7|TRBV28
CATAGTPSREQYF
TGTGCCACCGCCGGGACTCCCTCTCGGGAGCAGTACTTC
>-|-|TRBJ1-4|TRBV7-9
CASSLDAANEKLFF
TGTGCCAGCAGCTTAGATGCGGCTAATGAAAAACTGTTTTTT
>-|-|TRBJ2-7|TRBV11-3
CASSLEHRVKGRKQYF
TGTGCCAGCAGCTTAGAGCACAGGGTAAAAGGACGGAAGCAGTACTTC
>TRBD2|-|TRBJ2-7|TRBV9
CASSVGGLPSYEQYF
TGTGCCAGCAGCGTAGGGGGACTACCCTCCTACGAGCAGTACTTC
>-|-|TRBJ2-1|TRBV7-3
CASSLNGGGGRSDEQFF
TGTGCCAGCAGCTTAAATGGGGGCGGCGGGAGATCGGATGAGCAGTTCTTC
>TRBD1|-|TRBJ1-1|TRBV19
CASIRTGMSRMNTEAFF
TGTGCCAGTATCCGGACAGGGATGTCCCGAATGAACACTGAAGCTTTCTTT
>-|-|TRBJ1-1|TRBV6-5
CASSSGTLNTEAFF
TGTGCCAGCAGTTCAGGGACACTGAACACTGAAGCTTTCTTT
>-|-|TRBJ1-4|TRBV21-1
CASCDRGIVEKLFF
TGTGCCAGCTGCGACAGGGGAATAGTTGAAAAACTGTTTTTT
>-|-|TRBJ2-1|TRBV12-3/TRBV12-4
CASSLSRNEQFF
TGTGCCAGCAGTTTATCTAGAAATGAGCAGTTCTTC
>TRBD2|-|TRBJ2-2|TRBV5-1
CASSLGPLAGGQVGELFF
TGCGCCAGCAGCTTGGGCCCTCTAGCGGGAGGGCAGGTCGGGGAGCTGTTTTTT
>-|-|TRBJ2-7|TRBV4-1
CASSQSQRGFDEQYF
TGCGCCAGCAGCCAGTCACAGAGGGGGTTCGACGAGCAGTACTTC
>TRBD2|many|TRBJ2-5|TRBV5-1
CASRLAGGDETQYF
TGCGCCAGCAGACTAGCGGGAGGGGATGAGACCCAGTACTTC
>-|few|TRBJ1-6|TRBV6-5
CASSPPRQQHSPLHF
TGTGCCAGCAGTCCCCCGAGACAGCAACATTCACCCCTCCACTTT
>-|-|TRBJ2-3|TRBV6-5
CASSPPERGDTQYF
TGTGCCAGCAGTCCTCCGGAAAGGGGGGATACGCAGTATTTT
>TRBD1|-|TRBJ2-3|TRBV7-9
CAWGEGAVSTDTQYF
TGTGCCTGGGGTGAGGGGGCCGTGAGCACAGATACGCAGTATTTT
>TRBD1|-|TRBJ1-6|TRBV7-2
CASRPPGGTANSPLHF
TGTGCCAGCAGACCACCCGGAGGGACAGCTAATTCACCCCTCCACTTT
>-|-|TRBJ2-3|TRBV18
CASSPLRGKAASTDTQYF
TGTGCCAGCTCACCACTGCGGGGCAAAGCGGCAAGCACAGATACGCAGTATTTT
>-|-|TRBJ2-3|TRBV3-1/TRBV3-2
CASSRGRGDTQYF
TGTGCCAGCAGCCGAGGCCGGGGGGATACGCAGTATTTT
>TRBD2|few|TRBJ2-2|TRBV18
CASSPKMTSGPGELFF
TGTGCCAGCTCACCAAAGATGACTAGCGGTCCCGGGGAGCTGTTTTTT
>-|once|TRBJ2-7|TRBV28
CASRANGGGSRYEQYF
TGTGCCAGCAGGGCCAACGGGGGTGGGTCCCGCTACGAGCAGTACTTC
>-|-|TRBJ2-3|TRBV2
CASSGGSTDTQYF
TGTGCCAGCAGTGGCGGTTCCACAGATACGCAGTATTTT
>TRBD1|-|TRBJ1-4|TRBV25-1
CASSEYKGAVGEKLFF
TGTGCCAGCAGTGAATATAAGGGGGCCGTAGGTGAAAAACTGTTTTTT
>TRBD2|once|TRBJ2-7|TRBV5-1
CASSWGGSYEQYF
TGCGCCAGCAGCTGGGGAGGGAGCTACGAGCAGTACTTC
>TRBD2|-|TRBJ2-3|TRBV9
CASSTSGSPSRDTQYF
TGTGCCAGCAGCACTAGCGGGAGCCCAAGCAGAGATACGCAGTATTTT
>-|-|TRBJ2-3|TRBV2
CASSVSRTTDTQYF
TGTGCCAGCAGTGTGTCTAGAACCACAGATACGCAGTATTTT
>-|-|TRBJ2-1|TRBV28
CASSLRREQFF
TGTGCCAGCAGTTTACGCCGGGAGCAGTTCTTC
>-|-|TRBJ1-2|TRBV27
CASSLGPGYGYTF
TGTGCCAGCAGTCTAGGCCCGGGCTATGGCTACACCTTC
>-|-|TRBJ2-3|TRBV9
CASSDGSLQYF
TGTGCCAGCAGCGACGGGAGTTTACAGTATTTT
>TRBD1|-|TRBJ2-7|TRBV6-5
CASSSKGASYEQYF
TGTGCCAGCAGTTCAAAGGGGGCCAGCTACGAGCAGTACTTC
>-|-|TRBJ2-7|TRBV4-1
CASSQVADSSYEQYF
TGCGCCAGCAGCCAAGTAGCGGATAGCTCCTACGAGCAGTACTTC
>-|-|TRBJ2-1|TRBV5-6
CASSLGFNGEQFF
TGTGCCAGCAGCTTGGGGTTTAACGGGGAGCAGTTCTTC
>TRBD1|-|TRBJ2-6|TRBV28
CASSSTGFRARGANVLTF
TGTGCCAGCAGTTCGACAGGGTTCCGCGCGAGGGGGGCCAACGTCCTGACTTTC
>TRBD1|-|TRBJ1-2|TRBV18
CASSSDRGRVGYTF
TGTGCCAGCTCATCGGACAGGGGAAGGGTGGGCTACACCTTC
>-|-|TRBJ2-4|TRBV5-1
CASSLGEYLFSGIQYF
TGCGCCAGCAGCTTGGGAGAATACCTATTCAGCGGCATTCAGTACTTC
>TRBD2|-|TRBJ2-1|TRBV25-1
CASSAPGLANEQFF
TGTGCCAGCAGTGCCCCGGGACTAGCCAATGAGCAGTTCTTC
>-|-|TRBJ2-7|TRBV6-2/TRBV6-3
CASSYEGLYNEQYF
TGTGCCAGCAGTTACGAGGGCCTATACAACGAGCAGTACTTC
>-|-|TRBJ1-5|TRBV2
CASTTTRDQPQHF
TGTGCCAGCACCACTACCAGGGATCAGCCCCAGCATTTT
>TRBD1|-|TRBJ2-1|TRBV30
CAWRAQGAYNEQFF
TGTGCCTGGAGGGCGCAGGGGGCCTACAATGAGCAGTTCTTC
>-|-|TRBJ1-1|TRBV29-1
CSVAYRRDTEAFF
TGCAGCGTCGCATACAGGAGGGACACTGAAGCTTTCTTT
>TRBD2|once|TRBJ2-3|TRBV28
CASRLTSGSRSRTDTQYF
TGTGCCAGCAGACTTACTAGCGGGAGTCGGTCGCGCACAGATACGCAGTATTTT